The entry below gives a single TCR beta chain sequence along with its context. Its antigen target is currently unknown. Per-nucleotide qualities are absent, and no much larger clonotype sits a single base away. These data are taken from a study of CD8 T cells in ankylosing spondylitis (dated by TCRdb to about 2017). Regarding the study in general: T cell receptor beta repertoires were profiled in healthy donors and ankylosing spondylitis patients so that disease-linked TCR variants could be found. The full study cohort comprised around 25 ankylosing spondylitis patients and about 110 healthy donors. Samples of peripheral blood were taken, and for ankylosing spondylitis patients, synovial fluid was collected as well.

Sequences SGHVT (CDR1) and SQSDAQ (CDR2) are obtained from the germline V gene. Its CDR3 holds 14 amino acids, cysteine through phenylalanine. The CDR3 DNA has 42 bases and is translated from base 1. V is clipped by 11 bases and J by 3 bases, and the sequence between their germline boundaries is 20 bases long. The listed sequencing device is Illumina HiSeq 2500. Quantitative 5'-RACE with molecular barcodes was used to prepare TCR beta libraries. On the study's bioinformatics: A new computational method, built on a probabilistic model of VDJ rearrangement, was used to identify disease-linked TCR variants. TCRdb applied fastp at Q25 and MiXCR to the public reads, then kept only in-frame beta chains. Here each entry gathers all rows of one CDR3 protein and keeps the most common genes and DNA. TCRdb, not the authors, supplied the V and J calls. The table for this sample lists a few hundred thousand distinct CDR3 sequences; less than 10% of them were counted only once. Clones ranked in the top ten supply roughly 15% of the sample.

Beyond this particular receptor, the publication reports: Blood from ankylosing spondylitis patients appeared to be characterized by a TCR beta motif made up of several highly homologous amino acid variants. The disease-linked clones were reported as significantly enriched in matched synovial fluid samples from ankylosing spondylitis patients. In peripheral blood, the disease-linked clones were found at relatively low frequencies and had a CD8+ phenotype. Some motif variants were previously reported in synovial fluid and blood of reactive arthritis patients, suggesting common disease-initiation mechanisms.

The sample was blood, either unsorted or a sorted T cell fraction (not recorded which). The TCR originated in a male donor with ankylosing spondylitis. The rearrangement joined TRBV7-4 to TRBJ2-7; the D segment cannot be called with confidence. The base sequence is TGTGCCTGCCCATGGTACTTCAGATGCTACGAGCAGTACTTC. This translates into CACPWYFRCYEQYF.